Shown below are 14 T cell receptor beta chains from a single sample sequenced in a study of blood T cell repertoires in COVID-19. Data came from immunoSEQ multiplex PCR; TCRdb stores just in-frame clones and leaves some out. The data show approximately 670,000 clones, 70% to 90% seen once. What was sequenced was peripheral blood. All receptors come from a woman younger than 30 with acute or convalescent COVID-19.

The V and J genes are TRBV21-1 and TRBJ1-2; no DNA check was done on the table's D call, TRBD1. TRBV21-1 is assigned pseudogene status. This CDR3 contains 16 residues. CDR3 loop: CATPTDRDPRGYGYTF. For the CDR3, the DNA is TGTGCCACCCCTACAGACAGGGACCCGCGTGGCTATGGCTACACCTTC.

V usage is TRBV9 and J usage is TRBJ1-1; D is undetermined. From germline, CDR1 is SGDLS and CDR2 YYNGEE. V shed 0 bases and J shed 0 bases, with 12 bases lying between them. This CDR3 is built from 16 residues. CDR3 coding DNA: TGTGCCAGCAGCGTAGTGTCGGCGGATGTGAACACTGAAGCTTTCTTT. Protein: CASSVVSADVNTEAFF.

CDR3 in amino acids: CASSLEGGGAYEQYF. The CDR3 DNA reads as TGTGCCAGCAGCTTAGAGGGCGGGGGGGCCTACGAGCAGTACTTC. The chain combines TRBV7-9 with TRBJ2-7; 9 nucleotides align to TRBD2. Per germline, CDR1 SEHNR and CDR2 FQNEAQ (reference sequence). The CDR3 has 15 amino acids. Germline trimming cut 1 base from V and 2 bases from J; bases unmatched to any gene: 3.

The V gene is TRBV11-2, the J gene TRBJ1-2, with D unresolved. Trimming shortened V by 2 bases and J by 7 bases, and 23 bases separated the two germline ends. The CDR3 contains 17 residues. CDR1 and CDR2 from the germline V gene are SGHAT and FQNNGV. The CDR3 is CASSLTVFTNLTGGYTF. CDR3 coding DNA: TGTGCCAGCAGCTTAACGGTCTTTACCAACCTTACGGGTGGCTACACCTTC.

This rearrangement joins TRBV5-8 to TRBJ1-1, with D possibly TRBD1 on 5 matching bases. Trimming cost V 0 bases and J 5 bases, with 20 bases left between them. CDR3 size: 17 residues. Germline values: CDR1 SGHTS, CDR2 YDEGEE. The CDR3 spells CASSLVVRFRGATEAFF. In DNA, the CDR3 is TGTGCCAGCAGCTTGGTGGTTAGGTTTAGGGGTGCGACTGAAGCTTTCTTT.

This chain connects TRBV5-6 to TRBJ1-2; 8 bases agree with TRBD1. Germline values: CDR1 SGHDT, CDR2 YYEEEE. CDR3 length: 14 amino acids. Trimming removed 4 bases from V and 4 bases from J; junction bases left unmatched: 6. In nucleotides, the CDR3 is TGTGCCAGCAGCCCAGGGGGCATGTTCTATGGCTACACCTTC. Its protein product is CASSPGGMFYGYTF.

This clone has just one count. The chain joins TRBV19 to TRBJ1-1; 12 bases line up with TRBD1. There are 17 residues in the CDR3. The V segment lost 6 bases and the J segment 1 base; nucleotides outside the gene matches: 9. In germline, CDR1 is LNHDA, CDR2 SQIVND (reference sequence). The CDR3 sequence is CASSAWGTGGANTEAFF. The CDR3 DNA follows: TGTGCCAGTAGCGCCTGGGGGACAGGGGGCGCGAACACTGAAGCTTTCTTT.

The chain combines TRBV19 with TRBJ1-2; 9 bases match TRBD1. Germline V lookup: CDR1 LNHDA, CDR2 SQIVND (reference sequence). This CDR3 contains 14 residues. J gave up 3 bases and V 6 bases, and 5 bases lay outside the gene matches. The CDR3 sequence: CASSPRTGDYGYTF. The CDR3 bases are TGTGCCAGTAGCCCCCGGACAGGGGACTATGGCTACACCTTC.

V usage is TRBV29-1 and J usage is TRBJ1-2; 10 bases map to TRBD1. The CDR3 totals 13 residues. Germline V gene data show CDR1 as SQVTM and CDR2 as ANQGSEA. V dropped 4 bases and J dropped 5; count of bases not matched to a gene: 4. The CDR3 loop reads CSVATGGFYGYTF. Here the CDR3 DNA reads TGCAGCGTTGCGACAGGGGGCTTTTATGGCTACACCTTC.

The chain links TRBV19 to TRBJ2-5; no clear D gene. The germline V gene encodes CDR1 LNHDA and CDR2 SQIVND (reference sequence). The CDR3 contains 16 residues. Trimming left V 3 bases short and J 3 bases short, with 17 bases between. CDR3 DNA sequence: TGTGCCAGTAGTATTCGACGAGTTGTGAGCGAAGAGACCCAGTACTTC. Translating gives CASSIRRVVSEETQYF.

This clone has more than one count but fewer than ten. Other nucleotide sequences from this sample produce the same CDR3. The chain joins TRBV29-1 to TRBJ1-2; no reliable D call. Trimming removed 3 bases from V and 7 bases from J, with 3 bases in between. Germline V gene sequence: CDR1 SQVTM, CDR2 ANQGSEA. The CDR3 is made up of 9 amino acids. CDR3 nucleotide sequence: TGCAGCGTTGACGGTGGCTACACCTTC. Translating gives CSVDGGYTF.

The rearrangement joins TRBV4-3 to TRBJ1-2, with TRBD1 as a possible D gene (5 bases). The CDR3 extends over 14 amino acids. V was cut by 7 bases and J by 4 bases, with 16 bases left in between. The V gene's germline CDR1 is LGHNA and CDR2 YSLEER. CDR3 sequence reads: CASTPQGSPYGYTF. The CDR3 nucleotides are TGCGCCAGCACACCTCAGGGTTCTCCCTATGGCTACACCTTC.

The chain recombines TRBV15 with TRBJ1-6; 7 bases agree with TRBD1. CDR1 is LNHNV and CDR2 is YYDKDF in the germline V gene (reference sequence). V was pared by 5 bases and J by 11 bases, with 9 bases of the junction left unmatched. This CDR3 spans 14 amino acids. In DNA form, the CDR3 reads TGTGCCACCAGCCACGGGGACAGAGGGGCACCCCTCCACTTT. This translates into CATSHGDRGAPLHF.

This sequence joins TRBV6-6 and TRBJ1-2, with D perhaps TRBD1 (5 bases). V gave up 4 bases and J gave up 5 bases, with 5 bases separating them. The length of the CDR3 is 11 residues. The germline V gene encodes CDR1 MNHNY and CDR2 SVGAGI (reference sequence). The CDR3 sequence is CASSSGYGYTF. CDR3 DNA sequence: TGTGCCAGCAGTTCAGGGTATGGCTACACCTTC.